This TCR beta chain was recorded in a study of cytomegalovirus exposure and HLA in healthy donors. Study-level findings and limits: In a later analysis, compared with equally common non-associated chains, HLA-associated beta chains were more expanded. Rare TCR sequences dominated, though some public TCRs recurred in many donors.

The PCR contained 60 Vbeta and 13 Jbeta primers. Measured with immunoSEQ multiplex PCR; TCRdb has only the in-frame clones, and not every one. This sample carries 86,000 or so clones, 70% to 80% of them seen once, and the ten largest clones take roughly 15%. In germline, CDR1 is MNHEY, CDR2 SMNVEV (reference sequence). Trimming stripped 4 bases from V and 8 bases from J, with 20 bases between. CDR3 length equals 16 residues. Points on this clone: The antigen is undetermined.

The receptor was isolated from a woman between 35 and 50 years old in good health and CMV-seropositive. Sequencing used PBMCs. The chain uses TRBV27 and TRBJ1-4; D possibly corresponds to TRBD1 (6 bases). CDR3 region: CASSWVSGGAREKLFF. CDR3 DNA sequence: TGTGCCAGCAGTTGGGTATCTGGGGGGGCGCGCGAAAAACTGTTTTTT.